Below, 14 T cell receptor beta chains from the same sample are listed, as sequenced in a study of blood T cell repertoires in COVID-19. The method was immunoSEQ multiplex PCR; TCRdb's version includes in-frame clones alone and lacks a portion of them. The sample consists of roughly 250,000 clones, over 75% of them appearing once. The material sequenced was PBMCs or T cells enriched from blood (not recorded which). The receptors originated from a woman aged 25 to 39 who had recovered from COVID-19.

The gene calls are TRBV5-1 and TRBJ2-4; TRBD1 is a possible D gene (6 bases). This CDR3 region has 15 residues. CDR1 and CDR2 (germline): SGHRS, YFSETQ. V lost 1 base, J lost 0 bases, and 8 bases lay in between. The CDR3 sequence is CASSLTRGAKNIQYF. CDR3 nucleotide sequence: TGCGCCAGCAGCTTGACCAGGGGAGCCAAAAACATTCAGTACTTC.

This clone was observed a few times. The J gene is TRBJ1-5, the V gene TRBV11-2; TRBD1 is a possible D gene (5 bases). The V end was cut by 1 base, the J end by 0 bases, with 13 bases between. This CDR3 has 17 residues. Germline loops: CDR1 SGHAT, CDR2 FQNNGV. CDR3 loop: CASSLGQLAYSNQPQHF. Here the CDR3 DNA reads TGTGCCAGCAGCTTAGGACAGCTGGCTTATAGCAATCAGCCCCAGCATTTT.

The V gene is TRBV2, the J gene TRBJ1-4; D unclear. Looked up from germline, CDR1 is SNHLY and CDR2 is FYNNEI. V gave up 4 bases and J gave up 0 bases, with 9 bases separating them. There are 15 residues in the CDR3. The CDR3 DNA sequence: TGTGCCAGCAGTGCGCAGAATCCAACTAATGAAAAACTGTTTTTT. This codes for CASSAQNPTNEKLFF.

CDR3 sequence reads: CASSFRSSGNTIYF. The CDR3 DNA is TGTGCCAGCAGTTTTAGGAGCTCTGGAAACACCATATATTTT. The chain links TRBV28 to TRBJ1-3; no definite D call. Germline V lookup: CDR1 MDHEN, CDR2 SYDVKM. CDR3 length: 14 amino acids. V lost 3 bases and J 0 bases, leaving 6 bases between the germline ends.

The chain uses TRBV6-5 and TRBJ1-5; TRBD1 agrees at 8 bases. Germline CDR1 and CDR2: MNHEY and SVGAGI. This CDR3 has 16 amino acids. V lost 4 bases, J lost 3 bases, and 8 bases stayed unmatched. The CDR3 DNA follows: TGTGCCAGCAGTTCGAACAGGGGGACATCCAATCAGCCCCAGCATTTT. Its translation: CASSSNRGTSNQPQHF.

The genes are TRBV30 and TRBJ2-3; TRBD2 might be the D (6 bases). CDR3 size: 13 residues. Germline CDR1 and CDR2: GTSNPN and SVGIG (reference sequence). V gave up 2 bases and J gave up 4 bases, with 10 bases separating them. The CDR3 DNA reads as TGTGCCTGGAGTCCGGGAGTAGCAGATACGCAGTATTTT. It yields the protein CAWSPGVADTQYF.

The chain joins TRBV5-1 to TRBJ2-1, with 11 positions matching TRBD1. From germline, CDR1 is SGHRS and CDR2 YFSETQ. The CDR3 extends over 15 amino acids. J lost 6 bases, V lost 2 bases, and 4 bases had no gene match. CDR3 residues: CASSFGTGGPNEQFF. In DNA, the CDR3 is TGCGCCAGCAGCTTCGGGACAGGGGGACCCAATGAGCAGTTCTTC.

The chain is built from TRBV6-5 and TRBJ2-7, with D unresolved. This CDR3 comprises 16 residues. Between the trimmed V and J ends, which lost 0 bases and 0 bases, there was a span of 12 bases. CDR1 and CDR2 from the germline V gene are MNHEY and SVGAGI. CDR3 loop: CASSYSAVLPSYEQYF. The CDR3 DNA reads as TGTGCCAGCAGTTACTCCGCGGTACTACCCTCCTACGAGCAGTACTTC.

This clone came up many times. The CDR3 sequence is CASSSGLETDTQYF. CDR3 nucleotides: TGCGCCAGCAGCTCGGGACTAGAGACAGATACGCAGTATTTT. The V call is TRBV5-1, the J call TRBJ2-3, with 8 bases identical to TRBD2. CDR3 length equals 14 residues. Germline-derived CDR1 and CDR2 are SGHRS and YFSETQ. J gave up 3 bases and V 3 bases, and 3 bases lay outside the gene matches.

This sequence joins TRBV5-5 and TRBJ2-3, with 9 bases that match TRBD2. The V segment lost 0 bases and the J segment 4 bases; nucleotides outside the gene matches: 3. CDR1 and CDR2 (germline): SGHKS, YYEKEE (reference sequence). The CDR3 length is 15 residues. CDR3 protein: CASSLGGRASDTQYF. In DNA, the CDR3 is TGTGCCAGCAGCTTGGGCGGGAGGGCCTCAGATACGCAGTATTTT.

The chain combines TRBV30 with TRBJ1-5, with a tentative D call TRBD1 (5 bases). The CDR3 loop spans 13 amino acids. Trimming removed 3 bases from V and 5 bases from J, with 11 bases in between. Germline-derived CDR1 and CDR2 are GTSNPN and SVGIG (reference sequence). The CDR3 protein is CAWRGASDQPQHF. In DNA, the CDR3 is TGTGCCTGGAGAGGGGCTTCCGATCAGCCCCAGCATTTT.

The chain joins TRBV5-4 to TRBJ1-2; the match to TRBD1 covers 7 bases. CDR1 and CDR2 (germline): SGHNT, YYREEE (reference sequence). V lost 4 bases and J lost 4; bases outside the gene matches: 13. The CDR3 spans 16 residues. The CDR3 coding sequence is TGTGCCAGCAGCGCCCGGCTGGGACAGAGAATCTATGGCTACACCTTC. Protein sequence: CASSARLGQRIYGYTF.

In DNA, the CDR3 is TGTGCCAGTAGCAAGGACAGGGTGAATGAGCAGTTCTTC. Protein sequence: CASSKDRVNEQFF. The genes are TRBV19 and TRBJ2-1, with 8 bases matching TRBD1. This CDR3 is 13 amino acids long. The V and J ends lost 6 bases and 7 bases, in that order; junction bases with no gene match: 5. CDR1 is LNHDA, CDR2 SQIVND, per germline (reference sequence).

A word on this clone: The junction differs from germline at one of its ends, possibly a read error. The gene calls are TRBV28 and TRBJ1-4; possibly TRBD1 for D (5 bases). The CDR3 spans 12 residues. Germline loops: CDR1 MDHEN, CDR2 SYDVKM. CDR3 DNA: TGTGCCAGCAGTTCGGGACTCCGCGGGAGGCTTTTT. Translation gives CASSSGLRGRLF.